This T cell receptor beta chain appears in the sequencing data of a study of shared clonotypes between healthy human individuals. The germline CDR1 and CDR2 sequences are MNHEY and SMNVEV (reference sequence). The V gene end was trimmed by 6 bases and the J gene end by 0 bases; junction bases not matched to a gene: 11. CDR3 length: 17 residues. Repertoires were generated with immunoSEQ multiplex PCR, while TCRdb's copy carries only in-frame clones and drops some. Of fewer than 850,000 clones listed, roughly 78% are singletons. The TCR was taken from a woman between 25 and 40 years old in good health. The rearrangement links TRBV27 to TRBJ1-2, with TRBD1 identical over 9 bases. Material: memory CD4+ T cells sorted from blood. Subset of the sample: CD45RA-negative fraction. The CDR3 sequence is CASRTRQGGVTNYGYTF. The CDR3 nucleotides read TGTGCCAGCAGAACTCGACAGGGGGGAGTTACTAACTATGGCTACACCTTC.